Below, one T cell receptor (beta chain) is given with its context. In this sample, this clone turned up a few times. This receptor's antigen is unknown. No base quality values were provided; no much bigger clone lies one nucleotide off. The sample belongs to a study of shared clonotypes between healthy human individuals (dated by TCRdb to 2018 to 2021). The study in broad terms: A couple of women and a few men aged 18 to 49 years were included in the cohort. To increase sequencing depth and limit assay-specific biases, different laboratories used diverse techniques to prepare libraries and sequence TCR repertoires. Per donor, three plates each were used for CD4 naive and CD4 memory, two for CD8 naive, and one for CD8 memory. To estimate repertoire size and how much clonotypes are shared between individuals, the study performed deep sequencing of blood TCR repertoires from roughly five healthy adults. Per donor, leukapheresis produced somewhere between about 0.8 and 9 billion PBMCs. Summary of the overall study and its limitations: Higher generation probabilities were observed for clonotypes shared by all four sorted-subset donors than for non-shared clonotypes. The small number of donors limited the genetic and exposure-history diversity represented. Larger estimated clonotype richness was generally found for naive subsets than for memory subsets. Pairwise subsampling led to the expectation that sequencing depth would affect the degree of clonotype sharing among donors. Incomplete sequencing was indicated by rarefaction of sorted-subset datasets, despite the large sequencing depth. About 5% of naive CD4, more than 3% of naive CD8, about 2.4% of memory CD4, and more than 0.35% of memory CD8 clonotypes were shared across a few donors. Only blood was sampled, and tissue TCR repertoires likely differ from those in blood.

Including the terminal cysteine and phenylalanine, the CDR3 comprises 12 residues. Only CDR3 DNA remains: 36 bases, in frame from the first base. The trim is 3 bases for V and 7 bases for J, with a gap of 7 bases between the germline ends. Reading the germline V gene gives CDR1 MDHEN and CDR2 SYDVKM. Donors were healthy HIV-negative adults with no recently reported acute infections or vaccinations. Every donor was a Caucasian adult living in Nashville, Tennessee, USA. CD4+ T cells were enriched by magnetic negative selection, after which naive cells were positively selected on CD45RA and the negative fraction was taken as the memory subset. After blood collection by leukapheresis, PBMCs were isolated using Ficoll-Histopaque density gradient centrifugation and then cryopreserved in the vapor phase of liquid nitrogen. Analytical flow cytometry was used to check the purity and quantity of each magnetically sorted T cell population. Genomic DNA was isolated from each sorted fraction and quantified by UV absorbance on a Nanodrop 2000c.

Using the deep immunoSEQ assay, multiplex PCR amplified TCR CDR3 regions from genomic DNA. For each cell subset, the extracted genomic DNA was distributed evenly across all wells of several immunoSEQ 96-well plates, and each plate served as one replicate. For sorted subsets, approximately 190 ng of genomic DNA, equivalent to tens of thousands of T cell genomes, went into each replicate PCR. Purified libraries were measured with a Qubit 3.0 fluorometer, size-checked on a Bioanalyzer 2100, and measured again with the KAPA Library Quantification kit. Every immunoSEQ 96-well plate was sequenced on a separate single-read 150-cycle Illumina NextSeq 550 flow cell. In the authors' own workflow: The immunoSEQ output contained only junctional sequences without quality scores, so filtering could not match that applied to full-length reads. To assign V/J genes and CDR3, sequences were annotated using PyIR, a Python wrapper for IgBLAST v1.9, with IMGT germline references. Reads were filtered out if the reads had weak V/J assignments (E-value above 1e-6), no CDR3, stop codons, out-of-frame junctions, or ambiguous translated residues. A V3J clonotype was defined by an identical inferred V gene, J gene, and CDR3 amino acid sequence. Percentage overlap between repertoires was computed as shared unique clonotypes divided by the size of the smaller repertoire. Richness of each repertoire was evaluated using RTK rarefaction, the Chao1 estimator, and Recon v2.1 estimates of unobserved clonotypes. Generation probabilities for all TCRbeta clonotypes obtained by the gDNA method from a few donors were computed using OLGA. TCRdb provides this immuneACCESS table in a form limited to in-frame rearrangements. Some clones are lacking; in checked studies, under half of them reflect an unresolved V gene, and why the rest are absent is not known. Clonal size and the V and J genes are those of that table, whereas D and trimming came from the DNA. This sample has 550,000 to 800,000 clones in its table, and around 74% of those were observed once. About 1.7% of the sample is held by the ten biggest clonotypes.

The rearranged segments are TRBV28 and TRBJ1-5; no D segment can be confidently identified. Sequencing was performed on memory CD4+ T cells sorted from blood. What this sample's cell subset or site label stands for: CD45RA-negative fraction. The clonotype comes from a woman aged 25 to 45 in good health. DNA sequence: TGTGCCAGCAGTTTCGGACTGCAGCCCCAGCATTTT. The encoded protein is CASSFGLQPQHF. The CDR3, completed at both ends by the reference TRBV28 and TRBJ1-5 genes, gives the full variable domain DVKVTQSSRYLVKRTGEKVFLECVQDMDHENMFWYRQDPGLGLRLIYFSYDVKMKEKGDIPEGYSVSREKKERFSLILESASTNQTSMYLCASSFGLQPQHFGDGTRLSIL.